Presented here are 15 T cell receptor beta chains from one specimen sequenced in a study of cytotoxic CD8 clonotypes in ibrutinib-treated CLL. Profiled with immunoSEQ multiplex PCR; TCRdb holds only in-frame clones, not every one. The sample comprises about 200,000 clones, roughly 79% of which are singletons, and approximately 10% rests with the top ten. This specimen was PBMCs, taken after 12 months of ibrutinib treatment. The receptors were sampled from a human donor with chronic lymphocytic leukemia.

This chain connects TRBV2 to TRBJ1-1; 7 bases are shared with TRBD1. The CDR3 loop spans 17 amino acids. Germline CDR1 is SNHLY and CDR2 is FYNNEI. The V gene end was trimmed by 5 bases and the J gene end by 2 bases; junction bases not matched to a gene: 14. CDR3 sequence reads: CASSPSGQIVGNTEAFF. The CDR3 coding sequence is TGTGCCAGCAGTCCCTCGGGACAGATTGTAGGAAACACTGAAGCTTTCTTT. The whole variable domain, filled in from reference TRBV2 and TRBJ1-1, reads EPEVTQTPSHQVTQMGQEVILRCVPISNHLYFYWYRQILGQKVEFLVSFYNNEISEKSEIFDDQFSVERPDGSNFTLKIRSTKLEDSAMYFCASSPSGQIVGNTEAFFGQGTRLTVV.

The chain has TRBV7-9 and TRBJ1-5; D perhaps matches TRBD1 (5 bases). The CDR3 covers 17 residues. Trimming pared 8 bases from V and 4 bases from J, leaving 24 bases between. Per germline, CDR1 SEHNR and CDR2 FQNEAQ (reference sequence). The CDR3 DNA follows: TGTGCCAGCGCTATCGTGCTAGCGGGAAGGGGAAATCAGCCCCAGCATTTT. Translated: CASAIVLAGRGNQPQHF.

This clone appeared a single time. The chain recombines TRBV4-1 with TRBJ2-2, with 11 bases fitting TRBD2. CDR3 length: 20 residues. With V trimmed by 3 bases and J by 3 bases, 15 bases remained unmatched. Germline-derived CDR1 and CDR2 are MGHRA and YSYEKL. The CDR3 loop is CASSQRVRILAGVDTGELFF. CDR3 in DNA: TGCGCCAGCAGCCAGCGAGTCCGAATACTAGCGGGAGTGGACACCGGGGAGCTGTTTTTT.

The sample holds a few counts of this clone. The rearrangement joins TRBV5-8 to TRBJ1-5, with TRBD1 as a possible D gene (6 bases). Germline V lookup: CDR1 SGHTS, CDR2 YDEGEE. This CDR3 has 15 residues. V lost 4 bases and J 0 bases, leaving 11 bases between the germline ends. CDR3 residues: CASSAGHYSNQPQHF. The CDR3 DNA reads TGTGCCAGCAGCGCGGGACATTATAGCAATCAGCCCCAGCATTTT.

The chain links TRBV5-1 to TRBJ1-5; D is unclear. V was shortened by 0 bases and J by 5 bases, with 12 bases between the two germline ends. The germline V gene has CDR1 SGHRS and CDR2 YFSETQ. The CDR3 loop spans 15 amino acids. CDR3 nucleotide sequence: TGCGCCAGCAGCTTGGATGGGGATGGTCATCAGCCCCAGCATTTT. It codes for CASSLDGDGHQPQHF.

The CDR3 region is CASSLSSGTGYEQYF. For the CDR3, the DNA is TGTGCCAGCAGTTTATCGTCCGGGACTGGGTACGAGCAGTACTTC. V and J are TRBV27 and TRBJ2-7; TRBD2 is a possible D gene (6 bases). Germline V gives CDR1 MNHEY, CDR2 SMNVEV (reference sequence). Trimming left V 0 bases short and J 4 bases short, with 13 bases between. The CDR3 runs to 15 residues.

The chain combines TRBV9 with TRBJ1-2; no clear D gene. Trimming pared 6 bases from V and 4 bases from J, leaving 13 bases between. In germline, CDR1 is SGDLS, CDR2 YYNGEE. The CDR3 is made up of 13 amino acids. Written as DNA, the CDR3 is TGTGCCAGCACCCTGGTGGAATCCTATGGCTACACCTTC. Residues: CASTLVESYGYTF.

The genes are TRBV5-1 and TRBJ1-2, with D unresolved. Germline V CDR1 and CDR2: SGHRS, YFSETQ. The CDR3 is 12 residues long. Deletions cut 1 base from V and 2 bases from J, with 3 bases between. Here the CDR3 DNA reads TGCGCCAGCAGCTTGCCCAACTATGGCTACACCTTC. Encoded protein: CASSLPNYGYTF.

The sample holds one count of this clone. J is TRBJ1-1 and V is TRBV6-1, with D uncertain. Per germline, CDR1 MNHNS and CDR2 SASEGT. Trimming cost V 4 bases and J 1 base, with 7 bases left between them. This CDR3 is 13 amino acids long. For the CDR3, the DNA is TGTGCCAGCAGTGCCAATAAGAACACTGAAGCTTTCTTT. Residues: CASSANKNTEAFF.

The V and J genes are TRBV10-1 and TRBJ1-1, with 7 bases fitting TRBD1. Per the germline V gene, CDR1 is WNHNN and CDR2 is SYGVQD (reference sequence). Losses at the gene ends were 5 bases for V and 2 bases for J; bases not matched to a gene: 8. The CDR3 spans 15 residues. CDR3 coding DNA: TGCGCCAGCAGTTCGACCGGGACAGCTAACACTGAAGCTTTCTTT. As protein: CASSSTGTANTEAFF.

The chain employs TRBV28 and TRBJ1-5; possible D gene TRBD1, 5 bases. Trimming removed 3 bases at V and 7 bases at J, with 10 bases between. The CDR3 consists of 13 residues. CDR1 and CDR2 from the germline V gene are MDHEN and SYDVKM. CDR3 nucleotides: TGTGCCAGCAGTTTGGGGGGGAGCCAGCCCCAGCATTTT. Translated: CASSLGGSQPQHF.

This clone turned up a few times. V and J are TRBV4-1 and TRBJ2-2; D not certain. The CDR3 is made up of 13 amino acids. Germline V gene sequence: CDR1 MGHRA, CDR2 YSYEKL. Trimming pared 1 base from V and 5 bases from J, leaving 5 bases between. The chain's CDR3 is CASSQVPTGELFF. The CDR3 DNA sequence: TGCGCCAGCAGCCAAGTTCCTACCGGGGAGCTGTTTTTT.

The CDR3: CAISERAEQETQYF. The CDR3 coding sequence is TGTGCCATCAGTGAGCGAGCGGAACAAGAGACCCAGTACTTC. V and J are TRBV10-3 and TRBJ2-5, with a tentative D call TRBD2 (5 bases). Germline V gene sequence: CDR1 ENHRY, CDR2 SYGVKD. V lost 2 bases, J lost 2 bases, and 9 bases lay in between. The CDR3 is 14 amino acids.

This sequence joins TRBV6-1 and TRBJ1-2; D gene unclear. Deletions cut 5 bases from V and 2 bases from J, with 12 bases between. The CDR3 is 14 residues long. Germline V gene data show CDR1 as MNHNS and CDR2 as SASEGT. CDR3 nucleotides: TGTGCCAGCAGTCCAGTGGGAGGAAACTATGGCTACACCTTC. The encoded protein is CASSPVGGNYGYTF.

The rearrangement uses TRBV19 and TRBJ1-2; TRBD1 matches 9 bases. Trimming removed 3 bases from V and 8 bases from J; junction bases left unmatched: 10. The CDR3 covers 15 residues. The germline gives CDR1 LNHDA, CDR2 SQIVND (reference sequence). As DNA, the CDR3 is TGTGCCAGTAGTATGGGCATGGACAGGGGTGGCGGCTACACCTTC. Protein sequence: CASSMGMDRGGGYTF. Looking up the rest from reference TRBV19 and TRBJ1-2 gives the full variable domain: DGGITQSPKYLFRKEGQNVTLSCEQNLNHDAMYWYRQDPGQGLRLIYYSQIVNDFQKGDIAEGYSVSREKKESFPLTVTSAQKNPTAFYLCASSMGMDRGGGYTFGSGTRLTVV.